The next 27 T cell receptor beta chains were all read from a single sample in a study of shared clonotypes between healthy human individuals. Assay: immunoSEQ multiplex PCR; the TCRdb copy retains only in-frame clones and omits some. The profile covers around 1.9 million clones, with 93% appearing a single time and around 1.7% taken by the ten largest. The naive CD8 subset, CD45RO-negative cells positively selected for CCR7, excluded terminally differentiated effector memory CD45RA+ cells. The specimen sequenced was naive CD8+ T cells from PBMCs. The receptors were gathered from a man younger than 30 in good health. Some clones in this sample may be carry-over from other donors' samples.

This chain joins TRBV19 and TRBJ2-7; TRBD1 or TRBD2 may be the D gene (5 bases each). Germline V CDR1 and CDR2: LNHDA, SQIVND (reference sequence). V lost 4 bases and J lost 3, with 13 bases in between. The CDR3 covers 14 residues. CDR3 nucleotide sequence: TGTGCCAGTAGTACTACCCTGGGGGACTACGAGCAGTACTTC. It specifies CASSTTLGDYEQYF.

Concerning this clone itself: Other DNA sequences in the sample encode the same CDR3. The rearrangement links TRBV27 to TRBJ2-6; D gene uncertain. The CDR3 has 14 amino acids. Germline V gene sequence: CDR1 MNHEY, CDR2 SMNVEV (reference sequence). V lost 2 bases, J lost 1 base, and 3 bases lay in between. The CDR3 DNA follows: TGTGCCAGCAGTTTAAGGTCTGGGGCCAACGTCCTGACTTTC. This translates into CASSLRSGANVLTF.

CDR3 sequence: CASSSYRDRVYETQYF. The CDR3 nucleotides read TGTGCCAGCAGCTCGTACCGGGACAGGGTTTACGAGACCCAGTACTTC. The chain joins TRBV13 to TRBJ2-5, with 9 positions matching TRBD1. The CDR3 consists of 16 residues. Germline V gene sequence: CDR1 PRHDT, CDR2 FYEKMQ (reference sequence). J gave up 5 bases and V 4 bases, and 11 bases lay outside the gene matches. The full variable domain, in which reference TRBV13 and TRBJ2-5 provide the parts outside the CDR3, is AAGVIQSPRHLIKEKRETATLKCYPIPRHDTVYWYQQGPGQDPQFLISFYEKMQSDKGSIPDRFSAQQFSDYHSELNMSSLELGDSALYFCASSSYRDRVYETQYFGPGTRLLVL.

In its sample, this clone was seen once. The V gene is TRBV14, the J gene TRBJ2-1, with 11 bases that match TRBD2. The CDR3 extends over 16 amino acids. Trimming cost V 4 bases and J 7 bases; bases outside gene matches: 9. Looked up from germline, CDR1 is SGHDN and CDR2 is FVKESK. CDR3 protein: CASSPYLAGGGNEQFF. In nucleotides, the CDR3 is TGTGCCAGCAGCCCCTATTTAGCGGGAGGGGGGAATGAGCAGTTCTTC. The full variable domain, in which reference TRBV14 and TRBJ2-1 provide the parts outside the CDR3, is EAGVTQFPSHSVIEKGQTVTLRCDPISGHDNLYWYRRVMGKEIKFLLHFVKESKQDESGMPNNRFLAERTGGTYSTLKVQPAELEDSGVYFCASSPYLAGGGNEQFFGPGTRLTVL.

This chain links TRBV28 with TRBJ1-1; 10 bases fit TRBD1. This CDR3 contains 17 residues. J gave up 1 base and V 2 bases, and 7 bases lay outside the gene matches. Germline assignment: CDR1 MDHEN and CDR2 SYDVKM. Written as DNA, the CDR3 is TGTGCCAGCAGTTTAGGTAGGGACAGGGGATGGAACACTGAAGCTTTCTTT. Residues: CASSLGRDRGWNTEAFF.

The chain couples TRBV7-9 to TRBJ1-3; 8 nucleotides match TRBD1. V was pared by 5 bases and J by 1 base, with 7 bases of the junction left unmatched. Germline V gene data show CDR1 as SEHNR and CDR2 as FQNEAQ (reference sequence). The CDR3 totals 16 residues. DNA of the CDR3: TGTGCCAGCAGCCCGGACAGGGTCAGATCTGGAAACACCATATATTTT. It specifies CASSPDRVRSGNTIYF.

The chain combines TRBV28 with TRBJ1-1; TRBD1 agrees at 9 bases. V was clipped by 4 bases and J by 3 bases; unmatched bases: 15. The CDR3 contains 18 residues. Germline CDR1 MDHEN, CDR2 SYDVKM. The CDR3 loop is CASSSRQRHRGRDTEAFF. In DNA, the CDR3 is TGTGCCAGCAGTTCAAGACAACGCCACAGGGGGCGGGACACTGAAGCTTTCTTT.

This chain connects TRBV10-3 to TRBJ2-5; 10 nucleotides align to TRBD1. The CDR3 contains 16 residues. Germline CDR1 and CDR2: ENHRY and SYGVKD. The V and J ends lost 2 bases and 5 bases, in that order; junction bases with no gene match: 8. The CDR3 region is CAISELGTGELETQYF. The DNA of the CDR3 is TGTGCCATCAGTGAGCTCGGGACAGGGGAGTTGGAGACCCAGTACTTC.

This clone was detected only once. The gene calls are TRBV30 and TRBJ1-5; D not resolved. V was trimmed by 2 bases and J by 1 base, leaving 6 bases between them. The CDR3 loop spans 13 amino acids. Germline CDR1 and CDR2: GTSNPN and SVGIG (reference sequence). In nucleotides, the CDR3 is TGTGCCTGGAGTCAAGAAAGCAATCAGCCCCAGCATTTT. It codes for CAWSQESNQPQHF. The full variable domain, its missing parts supplied by reference TRBV30 and TRBJ1-5, is SQTIHQWPATLVQPVGSPLSLECTVEGTSNPNLYWYRQAAGRGLQLLFYSVGIGQISSEVPQNLSASRPQDRQFILSSKKLLLSDSGFYLCAWSQESNQPQHFGDGTRLSIL.

This clone showed up just once. The J gene is TRBJ2-5, the V gene TRBV9; D might be TRBD1 or TRBD2, each matching 5 bases. The CDR3 runs 16 residues. The germline V and J ends were trimmed by 4 bases and 3 bases, with 19 bases remaining between them. The germline V gene has CDR1 SGDLS and CDR2 YYNGEE. DNA for the CDR3: TGTGCCAGCAGCTCCCGGGACGTAAGCGTGAAAGAGACCCAGTACTTC. The encoded protein is CASSSRDVSVKETQYF. The whole variable domain, remainder taken from reference TRBV9 and TRBJ2-5, is DSGVTQTPKHLITATGQRVTLRCSPRSGDLSVYWYQQSLDQGLQFLIQYYNGEERAKGNILERFSAQQFPDLHSELNLSSLELGDSALYFCASSSRDVSVKETQYFGPGTRLLVL.

The V gene is TRBV6-1, the J gene TRBJ2-7, with 7 bases that match TRBD1. Losses at the gene ends were 2 bases for V and 2 bases for J; bases not matched to a gene: 3. Germline CDR1 and CDR2: MNHNS and SASEGT. The CDR3 extends over 14 amino acids. This CDR3 is CASSEYGTAYEQYF. The DNA of the CDR3 is TGTGCCAGCAGTGAATACGGGACAGCCTACGAGCAGTACTTC.

V is TRBV10-1 and J is TRBJ1-1; TRBD1 is a possible D gene (5 bases). The V and J ends lost 6 bases and 6 bases respectively, with 14 bases between them. The CDR3 totals 13 residues. CDR1 WNHNN and CDR2 SYGVQD come from the germline V gene (reference sequence). The CDR3 DNA sequence: TGCGCCAGCAGCGAGACAGACAACTCTGAAGCTTTCTTT. Encoded protein: CASSETDNSEAFF.

The chain carries TRBV7-9 and TRBJ1-4; D is possibly TRBD1 (5 bases). With 5 bases removed from V and 6 bases from J, the gap between germline ends came to 16 bases. This CDR3 has 15 amino acids. The V gene's germline CDR1 is SEHNR and CDR2 FQNEAQ (reference sequence). CDR3 sequence: CASSPPLGGDEKLFF. The CDR3 DNA reads TGTGCCAGCAGCCCGCCTTTGGGGGGGGATGAAAAACTGTTTTTT.

CDR3 sequence (DNA): TGCGCCAGCAGTGGCCCGGGACTAGCGACAGATACGCAGTATTTT. It yields the protein CASSGPGLATDTQYF. The rearrangement uses TRBV10-2 and TRBJ2-3, with 10 bases aligning to TRBD2. The CDR3 is 15 amino acids. V trimming: 4 bases; J trimming: 3 bases; junction bases outside the gene matches: 4. The germline V gene encodes CDR1 WSHSY and CDR2 SAAADI.

The chain joins TRBV25-1 to TRBJ2-7; the match to TRBD1 covers 9 bases. The CDR3 runs to 14 residues. Trimming removed 8 bases from V and 5 bases from J; junction bases left unmatched: 10. Germline V gives CDR1 MGHDK, CDR2 SYGVNS. Here the CDR3 reads CASGLGQGKDEQYF. The DNA for the CDR3 is TGTGCCAGCGGACTCGGACAGGGGAAGGACGAGCAGTACTTC.

The genes are TRBV6-4 and TRBJ1-1; D might be TRBD1 (6 bases). V was pared by 4 bases and J by 2 bases, with 14 bases between. Germline CDR1 MRHNA, CDR2 SNTAGT. The CDR3 contains 15 residues. Here the CDR3 reads CASSVYRDANTEAFF. CDR3 coding DNA: TGTGCCAGCAGTGTATACAGGGACGCCAACACTGAAGCTTTCTTT.

J is TRBJ2-4 and V is TRBV27, with 7 bases that match TRBD1. Losses at the gene ends were 4 bases for V and 13 bases for J; bases not matched to a gene: 7. Germline CDR1 reads MNHEY; CDR2 reads SMNVEV (reference sequence). This CDR3 region has 12 residues. This chain's CDR3 is CASSSRTGSQYF. CDR3 bases: TGTGCCAGCAGTTCGCGGACAGGATCGCAGTACTTC.

The V call is TRBV27, the J call TRBJ1-1, with D possibly TRBD1 on 5 matching bases. The CDR3 runs to 14 residues. Germline V gene data show CDR1 as MNHEY and CDR2 as SMNVEV (reference sequence). Trimming left V 1 base short and J 4 bases short, with 10 bases between. CDR3 sequence reads: CASSLYDRATEAFF. The CDR3 DNA follows: TGTGCCAGCAGTTTATATGACAGAGCCACTGAAGCTTTCTTT.

This clone was seen a single time. V gene TRBV27 combines with J gene TRBJ2-7, with no clear D. Deletions cut 6 bases from V and 2 bases from J, with 11 bases between. The CDR3 extends over 13 amino acids. Looked up from germline, CDR1 is MNHEY and CDR2 is SMNVEV (reference sequence). CDR3 amino acids: CASSPPPPYEQYF. CDR3 nucleotides: TGTGCCAGCAGCCCGCCTCCCCCCTACGAGCAGTACTTC.

In this sample, this clone turned up once. The V and J genes are TRBV6-1 and TRBJ2-7; D call uncertain. Between the trimmed V and J ends, which lost 6 bases and 1 base, there was a span of 16 bases. The CDR3 contains 15 residues. The V gene's germline CDR1 is MNHNS and CDR2 SASEGT. The CDR3 reads CASSIRDNPSYEQYF. CDR3 in DNA: TGTGCCAGCAGCATAAGGGATAACCCATCCTACGAGCAGTACTTC.

The chain has TRBV6-1 and TRBJ2-3, with TRBD1 as a possible D gene (6 bases). There are 16 residues in the CDR3. CDR1 and CDR2 from the germline V gene are MNHNS and SASEGT. Between the trimmed V and J ends, which lost 2 bases and 6 bases, there was a span of 18 bases. The CDR3 DNA reads as TGTGCCAGCAGTGAACAGGGGTTAGTTTTTATGGATACGCAGTATTTT. Translated: CASSEQGLVFMDTQYF.

This clone was seen just once. The chain employs TRBV7-3 and TRBJ1-1; TRBD1 matches 9 bases. Germline values: CDR1 SGHTA, CDR2 FQGTGA. The CDR3 is 15 residues long. Unmatched junction bases numbered 5, after V lost 6 bases and J lost 0 bases. DNA for the CDR3: TGTGCCAGCAGTCTACAGGGGGCGGTGAACACTGAAGCTTTCTTT. Amino acids: CASSLQGAVNTEAFF. The full variable domain, its missing parts supplied by reference TRBV7-3 and TRBJ1-1, is GAGVSQTPSNKVTEKGKYVELRCDPISGHTALYWYRQSLGQGPEFLIYFQGTGAADDSGLPNDRFFAVRPEGSVSTLKIQRTERGDSAVYLCASSLQGAVNTEAFFGQGTRLTVV.

The gene calls are TRBV2 and TRBJ2-5; a possible D gene is TRBD2 (7 bases). Germline V gives CDR1 SNHLY, CDR2 FYNNEI. V was cut by 6 bases and J by 4 bases, with 12 bases left in between. The CDR3 loop spans 13 amino acids. This CDR3 is CASRTRGGETQYF. DNA for the CDR3: TGTGCCAGCAGAACAAGGGGGGGAGAGACCCAGTACTTC. The full variable domain, completed using reference TRBV2 and TRBJ2-5, is EPEVTQTPSHQVTQMGQEVILRCVPISNHLYFYWYRQILGQKVEFLVSFYNNEISEKSEIFDDQFSVERPDGSNFTLKIRSTKLEDSAMYFCASRTRGGETQYFGPGTRLLVL.

This clone has a single count. CDR3 loop: CASTLAGVLLGEQYF. For the CDR3, the DNA is TGTGCCAGCACCCTAGCGGGGGTTCTTTTGGGCGAGCAGTACTTC. This chain connects TRBV7-8 to TRBJ2-7, with 10 bases that match TRBD2. Losses at the gene ends were 7 bases for V and 6 bases for J; bases not matched to a gene: 12. The CDR3 runs to 15 residues. Germline V lookup: CDR1 SGHVS, CDR2 FQNEAQ.

The chain uses TRBV19 and TRBJ1-5; tentative D call: TRBD1 (6 bases). The CDR3 contains 13 residues. In germline, CDR1 is LNHDA, CDR2 SQIVND (reference sequence). Between the trimmed V and J ends, which lost 7 bases and 7 bases, there was a span of 14 bases. The chain's CDR3 is CASNDQGYQPQHF. CDR3 sequence (DNA): TGTGCCAGTAACGATCAGGGGTACCAGCCCCAGCATTTT.

The V call is TRBV7-3, the J call TRBJ2-2, with D perhaps matching TRBD1 (6 bases). Looked up from germline, CDR1 is SGHTA and CDR2 is FQGTGA. V was pared by 3 bases and J by 5 bases, with 13 bases between. The CDR3 is 15 amino acids. CDR3 sequence: CASSFADSWTGELFF. CDR3 nucleotides: TGTGCCAGCAGCTTCGCGGACAGTTGGACCGGGGAGCTGTTTTTT.

V usage is TRBV6-1 and J usage is TRBJ2-3; 7 bases are a match to TRBD1. Trimming cost V 4 bases and J 3 bases; bases outside gene matches: 16. In germline, CDR1 is MNHNS, CDR2 SASEGT. CDR3 size: 18 residues. This CDR3 reads CASSVLPPGTEGTDTQYF. The CDR3 DNA sequence: TGTGCCAGCAGTGTCCTCCCCCCCGGGACAGAGGGGACAGATACGCAGTATTTT.